This T cell receptor beta chain came from a study of shared clonotypes between healthy human individuals. This CDR3 comprises 14 residues. The germline V gene has CDR1 MDHEN and CDR2 SYDVKM. V lost 5 bases, J lost 1 base, and 3 bases stayed unmatched. The data were produced by immunoSEQ multiplex PCR, yet TCRdb's version contains in-frame clones alone and is incomplete. The sample carries about half a million clones, roughly 80% recorded once. The origin of this receptor is a woman aged 40 to 49 in good health. Some clones in this sample may be carry-over from other donors' samples. Sequencing was done on a sample of PBMCs. The chain has TRBV28 and TRBJ2-5; 8 bases are shared with TRBD2. DNA of the CDR3: TGTGCCAGCAGTCCGGGGGGGTCCCAAGAGACCCAGTACTTC. This gives the protein CASSPGGSQETQYF.